What follows describes a single T cell receptor beta chain. What it binds is not known. V was trimmed by 2 bases and J by 2 bases, leaving 7 bases between them. The CDR3 contains 15 residues. The V gene's germline CDR1 is MNHNS and CDR2 SASEGT. These data come from a study of T cells in Graves' hyperthyroidism and ophthalmopathy. Background on the study: Peripheral blood was drawn at first diagnosis, prior to all treatment.

Study-level points and caveats: Ophthalmopathy stood apart from stable hyperthyroidism in a 13 V-J model.

A NOSPECS grade of at least 4, a Clinical Activity Score of at least 3 and duration under 3 months were recorded in ophthalmopathy patients. The PBMCs had their origin in around 9.1 ml of fresh peripheral blood. TCR beta CDR3 regions were amplified from RNA. Using the HTBI primer set, a first-round RT-PCR was run on the TCR CDR3. Each CDR3 protein gets one entry after TCRdb re-called the multiplex PCR reads with MiXCR. The data show hundreds of thousands of distinct CDR3 sequences, roughly 15% seen once. The TCR was taken from a woman aged 50 to 60 with Graves' ophthalmopathy. Material for sequencing was blood. The chain uses TRBV6-1 and TRBJ2-6; a possible D gene is TRBD2 (6 bases). CDR3 in DNA: TGTGCCAGCAGTGAACGCGGGGCTGGGGCCAACGTCCTGACTTTC. Translation: CASSERGAGANVLTF.